The 25 T cell receptor beta chains below were found in one sample sequenced in a study of blood T cell repertoires in COVID-19 (dated by TCRdb to 2019 to 2021). The library was obtained by the immunoSEQ multiplex PCR assay. Imported from immuneACCESS, the table was reduced by TCRdb to in-frame sequences with V and J called. These copies leave out some clones; in studies compared against another copy, an unresolved V gene accounts for under half, and the cause of the remainder is not known. The sample has nearly 50,000 clones on record, 85% to 90% of them singletons. Together, the top ten hold less than 3% of the sample. Input material: peripheral blood. The receptor source for this set is a woman aged 80 or over with COVID-19, enrolled during active disease.

This clone appeared a few times. The chain is built from TRBV12-5 and TRBJ1-6; maybe TRBD1 (6 bases). The V end was cut by 4 bases, the J end by 0 bases, with 13 bases between. This CDR3 is built from 17 residues. Germline-derived CDR1 and CDR2 are LGHNT and FRNRAP. The CDR3 sequence is CASGSTTGSSYNSPLHF. CDR3 coding DNA: TGTGCTAGTGGTTCCACAACAGGGAGCTCCTATAATTCACCCCTCCACTTT.

The V call is TRBV18, the J call TRBJ2-3, with D possibly being TRBD1 (5 bases). The CDR3 spans 14 residues. Germline lookup yields CDR1 KGHSH and CDR2 LQKENI. Trimming removed 3 bases from V and 3 bases from J, with 10 bases in between. The CDR3 DNA follows: TGTGCCAGCTCACCCGACAGCTCAACAGATACGCAGTATTTT. This encodes CASSPDSSTDTQYF.

The chain uses TRBV18 and TRBJ2-1, with 10 bases aligning to TRBD2. This CDR3 region has 17 residues. From germline, CDR1 is KGHSH and CDR2 LQKENI. V gave up 1 base and J gave up 4 bases; unmatched junction bases: 7. CDR3 nucleotide sequence: TGTGCCAGCTCACCACTAGCGGGAGGAGGGGGGTACAATGAGCAGTTCTTC. Translating it yields CASSPLAGGGGYNEQFF.

This chain uses TRBV19 with TRBJ1-2, with 9 bases identical to TRBD1. Germline loops: CDR1 LNHDA, CDR2 SQIVND (reference sequence). This CDR3 has 17 amino acids. The V segment lost 2 bases and the J segment 3 bases; nucleotides outside the gene matches: 10. The chain's CDR3 is CASSIRWRGQGHYGYTF. In DNA, the CDR3 is TGTGCCAGTAGTATACGTTGGCGGGGACAGGGTCACTATGGCTACACCTTC.

J is TRBJ1-5 and V is TRBV6-6; tentative D call: TRBD1 (5 bases). The CDR3 contains 16 residues. Germline values: CDR1 MNHNY, CDR2 SVGAGI (reference sequence). Between the trimmed V and J ends, which lost 6 bases and 4 bases, there was a span of 19 bases. The CDR3 here is CASSHRASKGNQPQHF. The CDR3 DNA reads TGTGCCAGCAGCCACCGGGCCTCAAAGGGGAATCAGCCCCAGCATTTT.

This chain uses TRBV6-4 with TRBJ1-2; D is perhaps TRBD1 (5 bases). CDR3 length: 15 residues. V was clipped by 6 bases and J by 8 bases, with 22 bases between them. Germline V lookup: CDR1 MRHNA, CDR2 SNTAGT. The CDR3 DNA sequence: TGTGCCAGCAGCTCGGGCGGGGCAGGGATTGGAGGCTACACCTTC. Amino acid sequence: CASSSGGAGIGGYTF.

V and J are TRBV29-1 and TRBJ2-7, with D perhaps matching TRBD2 (6 bases). The CDR3 sequence is 13 residues long. The V end was cut by 6 bases, the J end by 9 bases, with 21 bases between. Germline V gene sequence: CDR1 SQVTM, CDR2 ANQGSEA. The CDR3 coding sequence is TGCAGCGTCGATTCCTTCGGGGCGGGGACGCAGTACTTC. Its protein is CSVDSFGAGTQYF.

This clone was picked up one time. The V and J genes are TRBV6-1 and TRBJ1-3, with TRBD1 matching over 9 bases. CDR3 length: 16 amino acids. Germline V CDR1 and CDR2: MNHNS, SASEGT. The J segment lost 2 bases and the V segment lost 1 base, leaving 3 bases of the junction unmatched. The DNA for the CDR3 is TGTGCCAGCAGTGAAGGGACAGGGGTTGCTGGAAACACCATATATTTT. Amino acids: CASSEGTGVAGNTIYF.

The V call is TRBV28, the J call TRBJ2-1; 11 nucleotides line up with TRBD2. CDR3 size: 16 residues. Germline CDR1 MDHEN, CDR2 SYDVKM. Trimming took 3 bases from V and 7 from J; bases not matched to a gene: 8. The CDR3 nucleotides read TGTGCCAGCAGTTTCCTCGGGACTAGCGGAAGGAATGAGCAGTTCTTC. Protein: CASSFLGTSGRNEQFF.

The chain uses TRBV11-2 and TRBJ2-7; perhaps TRBD1 as D (5 bases). Germline CDR1 is SGHAT and CDR2 is FQNNGV. The length of the CDR3 is 14 residues. Between the trimmed V and J ends, which lost 5 bases and 0 bases, there was a span of 11 bases. The DNA of the CDR3 is TGTGCCAGCAGCGTACGACAGTTCTCCTACGAGCAGTACTTC. As protein: CASSVRQFSYEQYF.

The J gene is TRBJ2-7, the V gene TRBV5-4; TRBD1 aligns across 8 bases. This CDR3 comprises 15 residues. In germline, CDR1 is SGHNT, CDR2 YYREEE (reference sequence). Trimming took 4 bases from V and 3 from J; bases not matched to a gene: 9. This CDR3 is CASSIGGQGLYEQYF. The CDR3, as DNA: TGTGCCAGCAGCATTGGAGGACAGGGACTCTACGAGCAGTACTTC.

As concerns this clone: The sample carries other DNA sequences with the same CDR3. The chain recombines TRBV5-6 with TRBJ1-2, with TRBD1 identical over 8 bases. The V gene's germline CDR1 is SGHDT and CDR2 YYEEEE. The V gene end was trimmed by 4 bases and the J gene end by 4 bases; junction bases not matched to a gene: 3. CDR3 length equals 13 residues. The CDR3 DNA sequence: TGTGCCAGCAGCCCGGACAGGGCCTATGGCTACACCTTC. Translating it yields CASSPDRAYGYTF.

The chain links TRBV7-6 to TRBJ2-7; D may be TRBD1 (5 bases). V lost 2 bases to trimming and J lost 3 bases, with 17 bases between them. The CDR3 has 16 residues. Per the germline V gene, CDR1 is SGHVS and CDR2 is FNYEAQ. CDR3 DNA sequence: TGTGCCAGCAGCTTAAACGCGCAGGGCCCTTTCTACGAGCAGTACTTC. Its translation: CASSLNAQGPFYEQYF.

The chain recombines TRBV19 with TRBJ2-3, with D possibly TRBD1 on 6 matching bases. The CDR3 loop spans 15 amino acids. Trimming cost V 6 bases and J 6 bases, with 19 bases left between them. Germline V lookup: CDR1 LNHDA, CDR2 SQIVND (reference sequence). The CDR3 sequence is CASSRRQAVGDTQYF. CDR3 nucleotides: TGTGCCAGTAGCCGCCGACAGGCTGTTGGGGATACGCAGTATTTT.

The gene calls are TRBV19 and TRBJ1-1; 9 bases fit TRBD1. Germline-derived CDR1 and CDR2 are LNHDA and SQIVND (reference sequence). The CDR3 has 19 residues. With 7 bases clipped from V and 1 base from J, the junction kept 19 bases outside the gene matches. In nucleotides, the CDR3 is TGTGCCAGTACGACAAGCTACCGGGACAGGGTTCTTCGGAACACTGAAGCTTTCTTT. Its translation: CASTTSYRDRVLRNTEAFF.

The J gene is TRBJ2-5, the V gene TRBV29-1, with TRBD1 matching 10 bases. In germline, CDR1 is SQVTM, CDR2 ANQGSEA. The V segment lost 4 bases and the J segment 2 bases; nucleotides outside the gene matches: 1. This CDR3 is built from 13 residues. The CDR3 coding sequence is TGCAGCGTTGGGACAGGGGGACAAGAGACCCAGTACTTC. This translates into CSVGTGGQETQYF.

The V and J genes are TRBV5-4 and TRBJ2-7; 7 nucleotides match TRBD1. V lost 4 bases to trimming and J lost 2 bases; unmatched junction nucleotides: 9. Germline CDR1 SGHNT, CDR2 YYREEE (reference sequence). The CDR3 consists of 15 residues. The CDR3, as DNA: TGTGCCAGCAGCCAGGGACAGCACCTGACCTACGAGCAGTACTTC. Amino acids: CASSQGQHLTYEQYF.

This clone has a single count. The chain joins TRBV11-2 to TRBJ2-1; TRBD2 matches at 9 bases. After removal of 0 bases from V and 7 bases from J, the junction contained 7 bases not matched to a gene. This CDR3 region has 16 residues. In germline, CDR1 is SGHAT, CDR2 FQNNGV. DNA of the CDR3: TGTGCCAGCAGCTTAGATCTGGCTAGCGGGACGAATGAGCAGTTCTTC. Residues: CASSLDLASGTNEQFF.

The V and J genes are TRBV24-1 and TRBJ1-1; no firm D call. Trimming cost V 1 base and J 10 bases, with 12 bases left between them. The germline CDR1 and CDR2 sequences are KGHDR and SFDVKD. The CDR3 is made up of 13 amino acids. The CDR3 DNA follows: TGTGCCACCAGTGATTTTCGTGTCCGGGGAGCTTTCTTT. It encodes CATSDFRVRGAFF.

This chain uses TRBV2 with TRBJ2-7; tentatively, D is TRBD1 (5 bases). Trimming cost V 6 bases and J 3 bases, with 15 bases left between them. This CDR3 comprises 14 residues. CDR1 is SNHLY and CDR2 is FYNNEI in the germline V gene. CDR3 nucleotide sequence: TGTGCCAGCAGCACCCAGGGTGACGACTACGAGCAGTACTTC. Protein sequence: CASSTQGDDYEQYF.

J is TRBJ2-3 and V is TRBV20-1, with 12 bases fitting TRBD2. The CDR3 is made up of 15 amino acids. J lost 2 bases, V lost 3 bases, and 3 bases had no gene match. Germline V gene sequence: CDR1 DFQATT, CDR2 SNEGSKA (reference sequence). CDR3 DNA: TGCAGTGCTAGTAGGACTAGCGGGATCACAGATACGCAGTATTTT. Amino acid sequence: CSASRTSGITDTQYF.

V usage is TRBV5-1 and J usage is TRBJ1-2; 9 bases align to TRBD1. The CDR3 covers 15 residues. Trimming removed 3 bases from V and 2 bases from J; junction bases left unmatched: 5. Per germline, CDR1 SGHRS and CDR2 YFSETQ. CDR3 sequence reads: CASSSRTGVNYGYTF. The DNA of the CDR3 is TGCGCCAGCAGCTCTCGGACAGGGGTAAACTATGGCTACACCTTC. The full variable domain, its missing parts supplied by reference TRBV5-1 and TRBJ1-2, is KAGVTQTPRYLIKTRGQQVTLSCSPISGHRSVSWYQQTPGQGLQFLFEYFSETQRNKGNFPGRFSGRQFSNSRSEMNVSTLELGDSALYLCASSSRTGVNYGYTFGSGTRLTVV.

The V and J genes are TRBV5-1 and TRBJ2-2, with TRBD2 matching 11 bases. This CDR3 region has 14 residues. The germline V gene has CDR1 SGHRS and CDR2 YFSETQ. Trimming cost V 1 base and J 11 bases; bases outside gene matches: 4. CDR3 coding DNA: TGCGCCAGCAGCTTGACTAGCGGGAGAGTAGAGCTGTTTTTT. It translates to CASSLTSGRVELFF.

V usage is TRBV19 and J usage is TRBJ2-7; the D gene is possibly TRBD2 (5 bases). The CDR3 totals 14 residues. V lost 3 bases and J 5 bases, leaving 14 bases between the germline ends. CDR1 and CDR2 (germline): LNHDA, SQIVND (reference sequence). CDR3 region: CASSMRGLVNEQYF. The DNA for the CDR3 is TGTGCCAGTAGTATGAGAGGGCTAGTTAACGAGCAGTACTTC.

This sequence joins TRBV2 and TRBJ2-5, with D maybe TRBD1 (6 bases). Per the germline V gene, CDR1 is SNHLY and CDR2 is FYNNEI. The CDR3 covers 15 residues. V lost 3 bases to trimming and J lost 0 bases, with 11 bases between them. This CDR3 reads CASSDRGSYQETQYF. The CDR3 DNA follows: TGTGCCAGCAGTGACAGGGGATCTTACCAAGAGACCCAGTACTTC. The complete variable domain, with remaining parts taken from reference TRBV2 and TRBJ2-5, reads EPEVTQTPSHQVTQMGQEVILRCVPISNHLYFYWYRQILGQKVEFLVSFYNNEISEKSEIFDDQFSVERPDGSNFTLKIRSTKLEDSAMYFCASSDRGSYQETQYFGPGTRLLVL.